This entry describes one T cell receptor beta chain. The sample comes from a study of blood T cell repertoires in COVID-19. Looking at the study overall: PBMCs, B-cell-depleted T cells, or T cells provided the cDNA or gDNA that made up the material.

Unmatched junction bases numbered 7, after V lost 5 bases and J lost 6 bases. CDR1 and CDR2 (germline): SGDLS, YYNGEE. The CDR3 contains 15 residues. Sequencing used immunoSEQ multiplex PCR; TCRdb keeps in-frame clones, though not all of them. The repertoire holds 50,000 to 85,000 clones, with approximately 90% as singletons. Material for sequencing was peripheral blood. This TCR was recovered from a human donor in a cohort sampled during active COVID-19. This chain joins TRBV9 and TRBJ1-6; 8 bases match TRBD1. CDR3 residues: CASRTDRGGNSPLHF. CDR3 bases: TGTGCCAGCAGAACAGACAGGGGAGGTAATTCACCCCTCCACTTT.